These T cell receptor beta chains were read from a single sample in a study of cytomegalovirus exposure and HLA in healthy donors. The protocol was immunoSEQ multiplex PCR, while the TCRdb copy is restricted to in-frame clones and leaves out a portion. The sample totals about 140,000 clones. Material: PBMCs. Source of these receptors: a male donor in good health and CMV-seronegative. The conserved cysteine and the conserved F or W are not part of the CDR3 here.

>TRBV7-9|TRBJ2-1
ASSFPVAGGPNEQF
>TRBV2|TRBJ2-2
ANSGTSDPGELF
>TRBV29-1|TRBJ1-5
SVGTGVGNQPQH
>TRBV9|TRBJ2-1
ASSAGLADAYNEQF
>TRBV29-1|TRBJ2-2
SVELANPFTGELF
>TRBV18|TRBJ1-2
ASSPILDNNYGYT
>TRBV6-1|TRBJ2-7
ASSEGPSNGYEQY
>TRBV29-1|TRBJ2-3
SVVRGGVTDTQY
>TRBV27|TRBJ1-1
ASTLRRGVYTEAF
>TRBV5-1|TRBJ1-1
ASSLWTGVRDTEAF
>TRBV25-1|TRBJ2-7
ASSDKSRLAYEQY
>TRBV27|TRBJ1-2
ASSFTGRQINGYT
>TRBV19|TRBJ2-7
ASSIGGSLYEQY
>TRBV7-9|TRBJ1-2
ASSLAGQGADYGYT
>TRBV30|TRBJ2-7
AWSEGLILSYEQY
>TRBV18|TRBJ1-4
ASSPRGGDEKLF
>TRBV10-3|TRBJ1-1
AISGTGIRATEAF
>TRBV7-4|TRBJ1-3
ASSFTTDSGNTIY
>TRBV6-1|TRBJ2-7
ASRDRGGTREQY
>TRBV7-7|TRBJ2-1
ASSLEGRGNEQF
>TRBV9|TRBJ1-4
ASSPGHTNEKLF
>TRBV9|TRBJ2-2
ASSPRTGGTGELF
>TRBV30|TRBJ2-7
AWSSGGGYEQY
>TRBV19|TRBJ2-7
ASSSGTGGYEQY
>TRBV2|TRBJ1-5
ASSERALSIQPQH
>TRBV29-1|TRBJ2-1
SVEWRGGDEQF
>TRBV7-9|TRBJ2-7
ASSLVSTGGLVYEQY
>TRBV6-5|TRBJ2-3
ASSLQGASTDTQY
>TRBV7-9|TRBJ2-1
ASSLAGGPNNEQF
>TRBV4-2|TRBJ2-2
ASSQVAPNTGELF
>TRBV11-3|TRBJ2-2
ASSLGDTGELF
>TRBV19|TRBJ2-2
ASSIFQQGGNTGELF
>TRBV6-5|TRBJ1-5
ASSTDRDQPQH
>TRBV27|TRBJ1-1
ASSLYRGLNTEAF
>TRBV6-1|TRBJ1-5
ATGVVRGNQPQH
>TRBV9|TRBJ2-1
ASSVAGGHSYNEQF
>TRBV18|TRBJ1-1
ASSPRQVTLNTEAF
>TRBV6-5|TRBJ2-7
ASSYSPRGLEGEQY
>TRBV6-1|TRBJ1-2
ASSEPDRGTPYGYT
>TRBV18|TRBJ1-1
ASSSGQGTGDTEAF
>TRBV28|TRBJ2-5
ASSGRAVETQY
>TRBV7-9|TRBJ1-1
ASSKAGYVNTEAF
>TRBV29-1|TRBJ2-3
SAGGGGGTDTQY
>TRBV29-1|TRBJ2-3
SVEMIHRADTQY
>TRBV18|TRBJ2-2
ASSPEQANLYTGELF